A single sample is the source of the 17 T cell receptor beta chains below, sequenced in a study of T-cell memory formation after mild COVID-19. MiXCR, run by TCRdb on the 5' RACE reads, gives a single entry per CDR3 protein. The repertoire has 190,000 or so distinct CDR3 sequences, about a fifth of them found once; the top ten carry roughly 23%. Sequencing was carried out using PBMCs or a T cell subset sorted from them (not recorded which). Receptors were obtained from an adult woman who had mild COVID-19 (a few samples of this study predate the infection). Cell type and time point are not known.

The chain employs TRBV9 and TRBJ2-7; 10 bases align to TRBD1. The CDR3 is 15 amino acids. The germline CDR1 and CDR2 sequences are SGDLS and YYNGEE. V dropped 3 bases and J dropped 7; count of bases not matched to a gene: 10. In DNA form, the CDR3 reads TGTGCCAGCAGCGACACCGGGACAGGGGACTGGGAGCAGTACTTC. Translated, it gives CASSDTGTGDWEQYF. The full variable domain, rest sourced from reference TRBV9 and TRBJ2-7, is DSGVTQTPKHLITATGQRVTLRCSPRSGDLSVYWYQQSLDQGLQFLIQYYNGEERAKGNILERFSAQQFPDLHSELNLSSLELGDSALYFCASSDTGTGDWEQYFGPGTRLTVT.

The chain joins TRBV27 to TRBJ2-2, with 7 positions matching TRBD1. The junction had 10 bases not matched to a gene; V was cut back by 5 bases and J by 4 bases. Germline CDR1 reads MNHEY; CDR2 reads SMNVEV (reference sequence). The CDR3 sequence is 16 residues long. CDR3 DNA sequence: TGTGCCAGCAGTGCTTTGACAGGGCGGGTCACCGGGGAGCTGTTTTTT. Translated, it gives CASSALTGRVTGELFF.

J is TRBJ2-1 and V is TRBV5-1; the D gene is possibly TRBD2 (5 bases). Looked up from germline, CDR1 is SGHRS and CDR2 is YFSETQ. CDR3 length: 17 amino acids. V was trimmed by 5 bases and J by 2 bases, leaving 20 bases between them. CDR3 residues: CASSSPPDGNPYNEQFF. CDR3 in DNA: TGCGCCAGCAGTTCTCCCCCGGACGGGAACCCCTACAATGAGCAGTTCTTC.

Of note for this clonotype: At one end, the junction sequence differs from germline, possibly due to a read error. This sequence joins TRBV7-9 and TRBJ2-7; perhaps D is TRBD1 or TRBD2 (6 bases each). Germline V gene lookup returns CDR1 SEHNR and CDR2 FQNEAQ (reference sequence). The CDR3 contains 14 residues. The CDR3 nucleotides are TGTGCCAGCAGATTAGGGGGGAACTCCTACGAGCAGTACTTC. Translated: CASRLGGNSYEQYF.

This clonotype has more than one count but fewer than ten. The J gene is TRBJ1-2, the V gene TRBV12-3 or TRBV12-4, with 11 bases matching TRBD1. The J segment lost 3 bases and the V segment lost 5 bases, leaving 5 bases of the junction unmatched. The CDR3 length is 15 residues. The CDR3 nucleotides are TGTGCCAGCAGTCGCCAGGGACAGGGGGACTATGGCTACACCTTC. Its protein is CASSRQGQGDYGYTF.

The CDR3 DNA follows: TGCAGCGTTGATAAGGACAGCGAGCAGTACTTC. Translated: CSVDKDSEQYF. The rearrangement links TRBV29-1 to TRBJ2-7; the D gene is possibly TRBD1 (6 bases). This CDR3 has 11 residues. Trimming left V 3 bases short and J 6 bases short, with 9 bases between. Germline V lookup: CDR1 SQVTM, CDR2 ANQGSEA.

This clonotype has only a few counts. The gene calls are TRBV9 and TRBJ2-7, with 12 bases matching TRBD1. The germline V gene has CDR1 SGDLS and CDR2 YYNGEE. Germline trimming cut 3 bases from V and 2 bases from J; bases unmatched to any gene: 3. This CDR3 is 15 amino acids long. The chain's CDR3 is CASSARDRGPYEQYF. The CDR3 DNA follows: TGTGCCAGCAGCGCCCGGGACAGGGGGCCCTACGAGCAGTACTTC.

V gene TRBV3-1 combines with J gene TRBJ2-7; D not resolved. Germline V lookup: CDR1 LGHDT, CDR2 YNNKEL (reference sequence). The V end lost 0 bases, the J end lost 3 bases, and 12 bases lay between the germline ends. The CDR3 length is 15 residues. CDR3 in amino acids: CASSQDDGRIYEQYF. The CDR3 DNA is TGTGCCAGCAGCCAAGATGACGGTAGGATCTACGAGCAGTACTTC.

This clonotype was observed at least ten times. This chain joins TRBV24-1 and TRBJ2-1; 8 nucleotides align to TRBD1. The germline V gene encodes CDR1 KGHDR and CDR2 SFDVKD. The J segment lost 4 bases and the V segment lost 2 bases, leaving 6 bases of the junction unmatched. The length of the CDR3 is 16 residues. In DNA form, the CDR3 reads TGTGCCACCAGTGATTCTCCAGGGGGCGGGTACAATGAGCAGTTCTTC. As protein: CATSDSPGGGYNEQFF.

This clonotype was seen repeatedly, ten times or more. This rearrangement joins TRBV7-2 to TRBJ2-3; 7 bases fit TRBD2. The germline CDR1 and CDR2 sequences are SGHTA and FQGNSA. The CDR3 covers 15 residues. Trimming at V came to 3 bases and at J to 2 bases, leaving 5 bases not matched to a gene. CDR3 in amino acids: CASSFGTINTDTQYF. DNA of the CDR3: TGTGCCAGCAGCTTTGGGACTATCAACACAGATACGCAGTATTTT.

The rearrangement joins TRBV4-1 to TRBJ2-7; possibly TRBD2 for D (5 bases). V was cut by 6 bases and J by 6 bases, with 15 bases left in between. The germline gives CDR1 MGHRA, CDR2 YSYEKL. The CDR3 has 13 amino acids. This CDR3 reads CASRGVTPLEQYF. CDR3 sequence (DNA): TGCGCCAGCAGGGGAGTAACCCCTCTCGAGCAGTACTTC.

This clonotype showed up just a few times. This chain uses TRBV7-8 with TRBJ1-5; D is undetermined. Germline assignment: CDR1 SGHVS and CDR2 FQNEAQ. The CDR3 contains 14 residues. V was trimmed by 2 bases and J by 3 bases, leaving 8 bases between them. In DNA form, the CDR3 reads TGTGCCAGCAGCTTACTACCGGTCAATCAGCCCCAGCATTTT. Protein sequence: CASSLLPVNQPQHF.

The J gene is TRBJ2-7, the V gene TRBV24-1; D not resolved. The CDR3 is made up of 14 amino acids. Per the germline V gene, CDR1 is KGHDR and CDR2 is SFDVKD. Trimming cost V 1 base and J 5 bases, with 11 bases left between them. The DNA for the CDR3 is TGTGCCACCAGTGATTTTAGGCGCGCCGACGAGCAGTACTTC. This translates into CATSDFRRADEQYF.

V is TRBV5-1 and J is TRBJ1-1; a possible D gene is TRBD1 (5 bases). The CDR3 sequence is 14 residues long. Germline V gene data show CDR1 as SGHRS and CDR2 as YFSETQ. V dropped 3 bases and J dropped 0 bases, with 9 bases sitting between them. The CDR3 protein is CASSYDSMNTEAFF. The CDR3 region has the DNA TGCGCCAGCAGCTACGACAGCATGAACACTGAAGCTTTCTTT.

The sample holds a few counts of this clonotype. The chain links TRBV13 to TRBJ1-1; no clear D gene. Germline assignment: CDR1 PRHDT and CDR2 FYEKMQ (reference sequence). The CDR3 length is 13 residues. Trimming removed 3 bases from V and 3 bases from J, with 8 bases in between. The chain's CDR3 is CASSFAEYTEAFF. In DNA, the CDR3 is TGTGCCAGCAGCTTCGCGGAGTACACTGAAGCTTTCTTT.

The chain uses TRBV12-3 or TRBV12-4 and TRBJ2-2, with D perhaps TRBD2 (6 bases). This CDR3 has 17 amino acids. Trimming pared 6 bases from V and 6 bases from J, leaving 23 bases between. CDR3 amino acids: CASRIPHIREAAGELFF. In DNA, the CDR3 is TGTGCCAGCAGGATCCCCCACATCAGGGAGGCAGCCGGGGAGCTGTTTTTT.

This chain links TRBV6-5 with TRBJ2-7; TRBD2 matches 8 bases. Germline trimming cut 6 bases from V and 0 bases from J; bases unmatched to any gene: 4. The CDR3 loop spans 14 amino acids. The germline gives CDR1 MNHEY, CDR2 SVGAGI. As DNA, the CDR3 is TGTGCCAGCAGACTAGCGGCGAGCTCCTACGAGCAGTACTTC. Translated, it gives CASRLAASSYEQYF.